The text below deals with one T cell receptor beta chain. This entry belongs to a study of cytomegalovirus exposure and HLA in healthy donors. The CDR3 sequence is 14 residues long. Germline loops: CDR1 MDHEN, CDR2 SYDVKM. V was pared by 2 bases and J by 6 bases, with 2 bases of the junction left unmatched. Only in-frame clones appear in the TCRdb table, and some are missing; sequencing was by immunoSEQ multiplex PCR. Of 150,000 or so clones detected, roughly nine tenths appear once; the ten largest clones hold 3% to 3.5%. The J gene is TRBJ2-2, the V gene TRBV28, with 8 bases lining up with TRBD2. The specimen was PBMCs. This TCR was recovered from a woman aged 18 to 35 in good health and CMV-seropositive. The CDR3 region is CASSLRAGAGELFF. The CDR3 bases are TGTGCCAGCAGTTTAAGAGCGGGAGCCGGGGAGCTGTTTTTT.